A selection of T cell receptor beta chains follows, all from one sample in a study of blood T cell repertoires in COVID-19. Here immunoSEQ multiplex PCR was the method, and the copy in TCRdb shows in-frame clones only, minus some. This table holds almost 250,000 clones, around 89% found once. What was sequenced was PBMCs or T cells enriched from blood (not recorded which). The source of these receptors is a woman in her 30s who had recovered from COVID-19. Both conserved end residues are part of each CDR3. A D gene is named only where the DNA matches it firmly. Only part of the rows carry a size: once, few, many, or a class if the clone is expanded.

>TRBJ1-4|TRBV3-1/TRBV3-2|.|.
CASSQDRGEKLFF
TGTGCCAGCAGCCAAGATCGGGGGGAAAAACTGTTTTTT
>TRBJ1-2|TRBV9|.|TRBD1
CASSPRTGGYGYTF
TGTGCCAGCAGCCCCAGGACAGGGGGATATGGCTACACCTTC
>TRBJ2-2|TRBV2|.|.
CATRSYTGELFF
TGTGCCACACGGAGTTACACCGGGGAGCTGTTTTTT
>TRBJ1-1|TRBV4-1|.|.
CASNQPGHTNTEAFF
TGCGCCAGCAACCAACCGGGACACACGAACACTGAAGCTTTCTTT
>TRBJ1-1|TRBV12-3/TRBV12-4|.|.
CASSFTGSTEAFF
TGTGCCAGCAGTTTTACAGGGAGCACTGAAGCTTTCTTT
>TRBJ1-2|TRBV4-2|.|.
CASSQDRAYGYTF
TGTGCCAGCAGCCAAGACAGGGCCTATGGCTACACCTTC
>TRBJ2-7|TRBV19|.|.
CASSSQRDSYEQYF
TGTGCCAGTAGTAGTCAACGGGACTCCTACGAGCAGTACTTC
>TRBJ1-6|TRBV27|.|TRBD1
CASSLDRGPNNSPLHF
TGTGCCAGCAGTTTGGACAGGGGACCTAATAATTCACCCCTCCACTTT
>TRBJ1-4|TRBV6-2/TRBV6-3|.|TRBD1
CASSYDGQGAQTNEKLFF
TGTGCCAGCAGTTACGATGGACAGGGGGCGCAAACTAATGAAAAACTGTTTTTT
>TRBJ2-2|TRBV7-9|.|.
CASSAGTVHTGELFF
TGTGCCAGCAGCGCCGGGACTGTACACACCGGGGAGCTGTTTTTT
>TRBJ2-3|TRBV7-9|.|.
CASSLVGRVDTQYF
TGTGCCAGCAGCTTAGTGGGTCGGGTAGATACGCAGTATTTT
>TRBJ1-3|TRBV4-1|.|.
CASSLGASTGGNTIYF
TGCGCCAGCAGCCTAGGGGCCTCGACTGGCGGAAACACCATATATTTT
>TRBJ2-1|TRBV6-2/TRBV6-3|once|.
CASSPEEARYNEQFF
TGTGCCAGCAGCCCCGAGGAAGCGCGATACAATGAGCAGTTCTTC
>TRBJ2-7|TRBV28|few|TRBD1
CASSLGQVVYEQYF
TGTGCCAGCAGTTTAGGACAGGTAGTCTACGAGCAGTACTTC
>TRBJ2-1|TRBV28|.|.
CASSLVIMGSYNEQFF
TGTGCCAGCAGTCTAGTTATTATGGGTTCCTACAATGAGCAGTTCTTC
>TRBJ2-6|TRBV29-1|once|TRBD1
CSVDVDRGPGANVLTF
TGCAGCGTTGACGTCGACAGGGGACCTGGGGCCAACGTCCTGACTTTC
>TRBJ2-5|TRBV12-2|.|.
CASRLVAGVQETQYF
TGTGCAAGTCGCTTAGTAGCGGGAGTCCAAGAGACCCAGTACTTC
>TRBJ1-2|TRBV4-3|.|.
CASRGAGTYGYTF
TGCGCCAGCCGGGGGGCAGGGACCTATGGCTACACCTTC
>TRBJ2-5|TRBV24-1|.|.
CATSDPSPDRSQGETQYF
TGTGCCACCAGTGACCCAAGTCCTGATAGAAGCCAGGGGGAGACCCAGTACTTC
>TRBJ2-3|TRBV28|once|TRBD1
CASTLFPGQGSTDTQYF
TGTGCCAGCACGCTATTTCCGGGACAGGGATCGACAGATACGCAGTATTTT
>TRBJ2-7|TRBV4-3|.|TRBD1
CASSQTDRTYEQYF
TGCGCCAGCAGCCAAACGGACAGGACCTACGAGCAGTACTTC
>TRBJ2-5|TRBV5-1|.|TRBD2
CASSLTASGSLGETQYF
TGCGCCAGCAGCTTGACGGCTAGCGGGAGTCTCGGGGAGACCCAGTACTTC
>TRBJ2-1|TRBV27|.|.
CASSLVRPGYNEQFF
TGTGCCAGCAGTTTAGTCCGCCCGGGCTACAATGAGCAGTTCTTC
>TRBJ1-1|TRBV28|.|TRBD1
CASSTRGKAFF
TGTGCCAGCAGTACCAGGGGGAAAGCTTTCTTT